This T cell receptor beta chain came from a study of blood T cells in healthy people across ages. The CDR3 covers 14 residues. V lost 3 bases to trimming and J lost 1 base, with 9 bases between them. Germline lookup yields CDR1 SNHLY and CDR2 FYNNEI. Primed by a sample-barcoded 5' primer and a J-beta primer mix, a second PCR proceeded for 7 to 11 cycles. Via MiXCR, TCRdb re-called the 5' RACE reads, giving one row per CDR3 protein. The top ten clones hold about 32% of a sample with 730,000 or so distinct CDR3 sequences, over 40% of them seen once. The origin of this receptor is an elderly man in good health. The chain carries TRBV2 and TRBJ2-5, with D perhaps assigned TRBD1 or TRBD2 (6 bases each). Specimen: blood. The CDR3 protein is CASSDGGPQETQYF. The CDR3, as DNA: TGTGCCAGCAGTGACGGGGGCCCCCAAGAGACCCAGTACTTC.